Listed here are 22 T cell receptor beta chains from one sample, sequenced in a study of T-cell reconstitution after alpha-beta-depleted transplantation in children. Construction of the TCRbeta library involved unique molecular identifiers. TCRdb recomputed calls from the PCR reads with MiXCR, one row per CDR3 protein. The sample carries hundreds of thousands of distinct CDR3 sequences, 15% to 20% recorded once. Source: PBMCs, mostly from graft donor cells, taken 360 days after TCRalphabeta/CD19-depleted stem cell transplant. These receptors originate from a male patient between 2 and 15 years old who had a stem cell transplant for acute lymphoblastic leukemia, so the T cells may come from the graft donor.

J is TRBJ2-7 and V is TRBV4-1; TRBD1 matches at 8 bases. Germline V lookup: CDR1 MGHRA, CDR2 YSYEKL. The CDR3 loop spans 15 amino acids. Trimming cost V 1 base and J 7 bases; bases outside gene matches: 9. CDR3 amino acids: CASSQGPGQVGEQYF. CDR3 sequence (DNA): TGCGCCAGCAGCCAAGGCCCGGGACAGGTGGGAGAGCAGTACTTC.

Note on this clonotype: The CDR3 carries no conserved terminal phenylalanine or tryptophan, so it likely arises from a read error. This chain's CDR3 is CASSFPLAGTYNEQFL. The CDR3 coding sequence is TGTGCCAGCAGCTTTCCCCTCGCGGGAACCTACAATGAGCAGTTCCTC. The J gene is TRBJ2-1, the V gene TRBV11-2, with D possibly being TRBD2 (6 bases). Trimming pared 3 bases from V and 2 bases from J, leaving 14 bases between. CDR1 and CDR2 from the germline V gene are SGHAT and FQNNGV. The CDR3 length is 16 residues.

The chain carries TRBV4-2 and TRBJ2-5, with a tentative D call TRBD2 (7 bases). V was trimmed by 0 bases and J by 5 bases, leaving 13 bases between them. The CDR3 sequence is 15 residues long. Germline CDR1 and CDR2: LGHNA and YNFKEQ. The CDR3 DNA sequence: TGTGCCAGCAGCCAAGAGGGGGGGCGCGGGGAGACCCAGTACTTC. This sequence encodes CASSQEGGRGETQYF.

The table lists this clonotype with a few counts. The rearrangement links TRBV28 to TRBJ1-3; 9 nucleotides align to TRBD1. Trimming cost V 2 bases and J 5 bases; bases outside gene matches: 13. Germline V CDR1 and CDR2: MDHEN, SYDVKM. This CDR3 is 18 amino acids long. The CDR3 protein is CASSLPSWGQGGRNTIYF. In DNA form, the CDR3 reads TGTGCCAGCAGTTTACCCTCCTGGGGACAGGGAGGTAGAAACACCATATATTTT.

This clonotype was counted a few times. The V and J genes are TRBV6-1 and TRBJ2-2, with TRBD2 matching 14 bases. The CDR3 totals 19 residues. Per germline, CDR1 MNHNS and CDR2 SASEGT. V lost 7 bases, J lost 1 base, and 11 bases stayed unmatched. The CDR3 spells CASTQRRGLAGGNTGELFF. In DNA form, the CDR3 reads TGTGCCAGCACCCAAAGAAGAGGACTAGCGGGGGGGAACACCGGGGAGCTGTTTTTT.

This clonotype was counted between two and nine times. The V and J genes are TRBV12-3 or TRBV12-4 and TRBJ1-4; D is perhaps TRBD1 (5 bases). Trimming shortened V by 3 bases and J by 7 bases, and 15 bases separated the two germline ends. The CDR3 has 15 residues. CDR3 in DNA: TGTGCCAGCAGTTTTTCATGGGGCGGGAGTGAAAAACTGTTTTTT. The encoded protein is CASSFSWGGSEKLFF.

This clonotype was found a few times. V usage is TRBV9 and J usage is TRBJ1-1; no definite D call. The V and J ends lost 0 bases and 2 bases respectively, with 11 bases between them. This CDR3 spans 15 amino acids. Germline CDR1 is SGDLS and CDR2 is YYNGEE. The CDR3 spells CASSVGRLRNTEAFF. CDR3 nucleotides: TGTGCCAGCAGCGTAGGGAGGCTACGAAACACTGAAGCTTTCTTT.

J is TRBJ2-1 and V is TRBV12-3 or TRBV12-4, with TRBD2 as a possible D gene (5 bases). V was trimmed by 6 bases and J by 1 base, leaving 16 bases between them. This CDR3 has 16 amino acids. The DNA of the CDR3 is TGTGCCAGCAGCCAGCCCCGGGGTCGGTCCTACAATGAGCAGTTCTTC. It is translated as CASSQPRGRSYNEQFF.

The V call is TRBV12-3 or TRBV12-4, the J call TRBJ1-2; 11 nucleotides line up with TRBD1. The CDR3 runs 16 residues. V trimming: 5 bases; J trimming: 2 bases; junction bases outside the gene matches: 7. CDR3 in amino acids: CASSPSWDRGNYGYTF. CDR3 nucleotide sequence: TGTGCCAGCAGTCCAAGTTGGGACAGGGGGAACTATGGCTACACCTTC.

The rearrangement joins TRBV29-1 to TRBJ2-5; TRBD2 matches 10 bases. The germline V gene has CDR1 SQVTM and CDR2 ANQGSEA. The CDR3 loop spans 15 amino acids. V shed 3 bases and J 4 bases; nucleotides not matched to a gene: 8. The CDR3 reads CSVDQPSGRRETQYF. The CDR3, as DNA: TGCAGCGTTGACCAGCCTAGCGGGAGAAGAGAGACCCAGTACTTC.

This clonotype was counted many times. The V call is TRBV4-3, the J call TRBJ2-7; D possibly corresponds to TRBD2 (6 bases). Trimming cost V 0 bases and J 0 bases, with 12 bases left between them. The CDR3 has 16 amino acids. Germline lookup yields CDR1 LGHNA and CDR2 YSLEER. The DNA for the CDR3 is TGCGCCAGCAGCCAAGAAATTAGCGGTCTCTCCTACGAGCAGTACTTC. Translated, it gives CASSQEISGLSYEQYF.

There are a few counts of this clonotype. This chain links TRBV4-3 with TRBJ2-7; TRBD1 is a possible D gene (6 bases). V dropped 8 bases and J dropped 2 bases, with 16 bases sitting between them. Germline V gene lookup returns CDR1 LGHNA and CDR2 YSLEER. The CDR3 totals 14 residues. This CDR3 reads CASRRDILAYEQYF. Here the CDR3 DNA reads TGCGCCAGCCGACGGGACATCCTGGCCTACGAGCAGTACTTC.

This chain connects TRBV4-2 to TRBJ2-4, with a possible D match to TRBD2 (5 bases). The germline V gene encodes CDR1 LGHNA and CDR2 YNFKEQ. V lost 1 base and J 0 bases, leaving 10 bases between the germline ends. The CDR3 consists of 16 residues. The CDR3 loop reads CASSQGVDLAKNIQYF. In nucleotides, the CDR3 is TGTGCCAGCAGCCAAGGGGTGGACTTAGCCAAAAACATTCAGTACTTC.

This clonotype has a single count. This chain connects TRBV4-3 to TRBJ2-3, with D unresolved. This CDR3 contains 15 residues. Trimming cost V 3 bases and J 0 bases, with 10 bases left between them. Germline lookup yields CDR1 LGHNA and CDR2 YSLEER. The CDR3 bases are TGCGCCAGCAGCCACGAAATAGCTAGCACAGATACGCAGTATTTT. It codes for CASSHEIASTDTQYF.

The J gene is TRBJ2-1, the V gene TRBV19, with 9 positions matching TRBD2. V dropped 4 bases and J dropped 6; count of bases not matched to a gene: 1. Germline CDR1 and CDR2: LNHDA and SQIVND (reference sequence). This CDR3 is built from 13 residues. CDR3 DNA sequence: TGTGCCAGTAGTAGCGGGAGGGTCAATGAGCAGTTCTTC. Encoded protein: CASSSGRVNEQFF. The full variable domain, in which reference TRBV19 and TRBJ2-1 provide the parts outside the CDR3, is DGGITQSPKYLFRKEGQNVTLSCEQNLNHDAMYWYRQDPGQGLRLIYYSQIVNDFQKGDIAEGYSVSREKKESFPLTVTSAQKNPTAFYLCASSSGRVNEQFFGPGTRLTVL.

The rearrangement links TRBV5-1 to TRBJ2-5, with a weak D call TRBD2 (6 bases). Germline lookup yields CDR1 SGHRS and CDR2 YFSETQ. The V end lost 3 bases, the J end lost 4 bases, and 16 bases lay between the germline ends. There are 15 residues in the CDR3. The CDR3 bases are TGCGCCAGCAGCTGGAGGGCCGGGTCTTCAGAGACCCAGTACTTC. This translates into CASSWRAGSSETQYF.

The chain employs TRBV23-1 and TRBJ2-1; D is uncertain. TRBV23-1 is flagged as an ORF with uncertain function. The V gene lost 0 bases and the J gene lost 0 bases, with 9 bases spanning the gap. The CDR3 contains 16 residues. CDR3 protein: CASSQSTRSSYNEQFF. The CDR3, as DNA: TGCGCCAGCAGTCAATCCACGCGTAGCTCCTACAATGAGCAGTTCTTC.

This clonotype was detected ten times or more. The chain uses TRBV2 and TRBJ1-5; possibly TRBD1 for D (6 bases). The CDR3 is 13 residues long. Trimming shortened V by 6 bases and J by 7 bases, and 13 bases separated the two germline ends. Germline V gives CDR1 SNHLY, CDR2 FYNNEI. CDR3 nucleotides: TGTGCCAGCAGACCAGGGGAAAGACAGCCCCAGCATTTT. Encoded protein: CASRPGERQPQHF.

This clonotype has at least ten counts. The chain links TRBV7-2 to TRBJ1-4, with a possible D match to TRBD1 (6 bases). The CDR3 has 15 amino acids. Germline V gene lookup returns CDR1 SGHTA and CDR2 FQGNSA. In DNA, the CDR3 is TGTGCTTCGCAGGTTGGGGGCTCGAGAAGTGAAAAACTGTTTTTT. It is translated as CASQVGGSRSEKLFF.

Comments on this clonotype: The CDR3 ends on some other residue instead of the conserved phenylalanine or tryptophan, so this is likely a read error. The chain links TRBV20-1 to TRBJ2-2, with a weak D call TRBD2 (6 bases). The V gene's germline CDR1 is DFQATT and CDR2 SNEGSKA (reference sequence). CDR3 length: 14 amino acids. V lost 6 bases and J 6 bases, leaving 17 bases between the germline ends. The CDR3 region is CSARRASGPGELFI. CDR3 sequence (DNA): TGCAGTGCCAGGAGGGCCTCTGGCCCCGGGGAGCTGTTTATT.

CDR3 nucleotide sequence: TGTGCCAGCAGTGAAAGGTTAAGGGAGACTAGCGGGATGATCGGTGAGCAGTTCTTC. Its protein is CASSERLRETSGMIGEQFF. The gene calls are TRBV2 and TRBJ2-1, with 11 bases aligning to TRBD2. Looked up from germline, CDR1 is SNHLY and CDR2 is FYNNEI. The CDR3 runs to 19 residues. Trimming cost V 2 bases and J 9 bases; bases outside gene matches: 18.

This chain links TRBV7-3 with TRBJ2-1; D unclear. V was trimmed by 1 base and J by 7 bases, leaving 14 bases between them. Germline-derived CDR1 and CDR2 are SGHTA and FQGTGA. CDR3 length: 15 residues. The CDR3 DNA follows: TGTGCCAGCAGCTTAATAGGGTCTAGAATGAATGAGCAGTTCTTC. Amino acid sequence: CASSLIGSRMNEQFF.